Presented here are 27 T cell receptor beta chains from one specimen sequenced in a study of OX40 agonist ivuxolimab in advanced cancers. Repertoires were generated with immunoSEQ multiplex PCR, while TCRdb's copy carries only in-frame clones and drops some. The sample has some 80,000 clones, around 86% seen once; the top ten hold 0.5% to 0.85%. The sample was CD4+ or CD8+ T cells sorted from blood, taken in a trial of the OX40 agonist ivuxolimab. The receptors were gathered from an adult with an advanced solid tumor such as melanoma, head and neck, liver or kidney cancer.

This chain joins TRBV5-1 and TRBJ1-2; D is perhaps TRBD1 (5 bases). The V end lost 3 bases, the J end lost 8 bases, and 17 bases lay between the germline ends. The germline V gene has CDR1 SGHRS and CDR2 YFSETQ. This CDR3 has 14 residues. The CDR3 sequence is CASSSRGGTVGYTF. The CDR3 DNA sequence: TGCGCCAGCAGCTCCCGGGGGGGGACTGTGGGCTACACCTTC.

The genes are TRBV14 and TRBJ2-7; D is ambiguous. The CDR3 is made up of 12 amino acids. The V and J ends lost 1 base and 3 bases respectively, with 4 bases between them. Germline lookup yields CDR1 SGHDN and CDR2 FVKESK. CDR3 coding DNA: TGTGCCAGCAGCCAAGGCGGCTACGAGCAGTACTTC. Translated, it gives CASSQGGYEQYF.

The V and J genes are TRBV18 and TRBJ2-1, with D possibly matching TRBD1 (5 bases). Germline CDR1 and CDR2: KGHSH and LQKENI. CDR3 length equals 14 residues. Between the trimmed V and J ends, which lost 4 bases and 6 bases, there was a span of 13 bases. CDR3 in amino acids: CASSLPGRANEQFF. CDR3 bases: TGTGCCAGCTCACTACCCGGCAGGGCCAATGAGCAGTTCTTC. The variable domain in full, with the rest retrieved from reference TRBV18 and TRBJ2-1, is NAGVMQNPRHLVRRRGQEARLRCSPMKGHSHVYWYRQLPEEGLKFMVYLQKENIIDESGMPKERFSAEFPKEGPSILRIQQVVRGDSAAYFCASSLPGRANEQFFGPGTRLTVL.

This sequence joins TRBV19 and TRBJ2-2, with D unresolved. The germline gives CDR1 LNHDA, CDR2 SQIVND (reference sequence). V was pared by 7 bases and J by 4 bases, with 13 bases between. The CDR3 extends over 14 amino acids. The CDR3 is CASKSQGGTGELFF. Here the CDR3 DNA reads TGTGCCAGTAAAAGTCAAGGTGGCACCGGGGAGCTGTTTTTT. Based on the CDR3 plus reference TRBV19 and TRBJ2-2, the full variable domain is DGGITQSPKYLFRKEGQNVTLSCEQNLNHDAMYWYRQDPGQGLRLIYYSQIVNDFQKGDIAEGYSVSREKKESFPLTVTSAQKNPTAFYLCASKSQGGTGELFFGEGSRLTVL.

The V call is TRBV6-1, the J call TRBJ1-3; D remains unclear. CDR3 length: 15 amino acids. Germline-derived CDR1 and CDR2 are MNHNS and SASEGT. Trimming removed 3 bases at V and 0 bases at J, with 9 bases between. For the CDR3, the DNA is TGTGCCAGCAGTGAGCAGGCCTACTCTGGAAACACCATATATTTT. Translating it yields CASSEQAYSGNTIYF.

This sequence joins TRBV4-2 and TRBJ1-4; D call uncertain. The CDR3 totals 15 residues. With 4 bases removed from V and 5 bases from J, the gap between germline ends came to 14 bases. The germline V gene encodes CDR1 LGHNA and CDR2 YNFKEQ. The CDR3 DNA is TGTGCCAGCAGCCCCCGGGGAGTCGCCAATGAAAAACTGTTTTTT. It encodes CASSPRGVANEKLFF.

This clone was detected once. The chain couples TRBV7-2 to TRBJ1-2; 8 nucleotides align to TRBD1. CDR3 length: 15 amino acids. Per the germline V gene, CDR1 is SGHTA and CDR2 is FQGNSA. The junction had 12 bases not matched to a gene; V was cut back by 4 bases and J by 8 bases. The CDR3 here is CASSYPTGVQGGYTF. The CDR3 region has the DNA TGTGCCAGCAGCTATCCGACAGGGGTTCAGGGCGGCTACACCTTC. Full variable domain (missing parts from reference TRBV7-2 and TRBJ1-2): GAGVSQSPSNKVTEKGKDVELRCDPISGHTALYWYRQSLGQGLEFLIYFQGNSAPDKSGLPSDRFSAERTGGSVSTLTIQRTQQEDSAVYLCASSYPTGVQGGYTFGSGTRLTVV.

The sample holds a few counts of this clone. V gene TRBV27 combines with J gene TRBJ1-5; maybe TRBD1 (5 bases). The ends were cut back, 5 bases at V and 0 bases at J, with 11 bases in the middle. CDR3 length: 15 residues. CDR1 is MNHEY, CDR2 SMNVEV, per germline (reference sequence). DNA of the CDR3: TGTGCCAGCAGTCTTCGGACAAATAGCAATCAGCCCCAGCATTTT. This codes for CASSLRTNSNQPQHF.

This clone appeared once. The rearrangement uses TRBV18 and TRBJ2-7; TRBD2 aligns across 8 bases. Germline V gives CDR1 KGHSH, CDR2 LQKENI. The CDR3 extends over 15 amino acids. With V trimmed by 1 base and J by 8 bases, 10 bases remained unmatched. The CDR3: CASSPRSRGDIQQYF. CDR3 in DNA: TGTGCCAGCTCACCACGTTCGCGGGGGGATATCCAGCAGTACTTC.

The V and J genes are TRBV7-3 and TRBJ1-2, with D possibly matching TRBD1 (5 bases). The CDR3 has 14 amino acids. Germline V gene sequence: CDR1 SGHTA, CDR2 FQGTGA. V was clipped by 5 bases and J by 8 bases, with 18 bases between them. Here the CDR3 reads CASSPQEGLEGYTF. The CDR3 DNA reads TGTGCCAGCAGCCCGCAAGAGGGGTTGGAGGGCTACACCTTC.

J is TRBJ2-5 and V is TRBV2; 8 bases line up with TRBD2. This CDR3 has 15 residues. J lost 5 bases, V lost 7 bases, and 12 bases had no gene match. Germline V gene sequence: CDR1 SNHLY, CDR2 FYNNEI. The CDR3 DNA is TGTGCCAGCAATCCCAGCGGGGGCACAGGGGAGACCCAGTACTTC. It specifies CASNPSGGTGETQYF.

The gene calls are TRBV18 and TRBJ1-5; 8 bases map to TRBD1. The CDR3 has 17 amino acids. The germline CDR1 and CDR2 sequences are KGHSH and LQKENI. V trimming: 3 bases; J trimming: 6 bases; junction bases outside the gene matches: 13. The CDR3 reads CASSPTGQGNNGQPQHF. DNA for the CDR3: TGTGCCAGCTCACCGACTGGACAGGGAAATAACGGTCAGCCCCAGCATTTT.

The table lists this clone with a count of one. V gene TRBV2 combines with J gene TRBJ2-7; D is unclear. Germline V lookup: CDR1 SNHLY, CDR2 FYNNEI. V dropped 3 bases and J dropped 5 bases, with 5 bases sitting between them. This CDR3 region has 11 residues. The CDR3 DNA is TGTGCCAGCAGTGAGGAGAACGAGCAGTACTTC. Its translation is CASSEENEQYF.

The chain carries TRBV7-2 and TRBJ1-3; 7 bases are shared with TRBD1. CDR1 is SGHTA and CDR2 is FQGNSA in the germline V gene. V was clipped by 7 bases and J by 0 bases; unmatched bases: 6. This CDR3 region has 15 residues. This CDR3 is CASITTGTSGNTIYF. The CDR3 DNA reads as TGTGCCAGCATCACGACAGGGACCTCTGGAAACACCATATATTTT.

This clone appeared a single time. The chain couples TRBV7-3 to TRBJ2-3, with D unclear. This CDR3 region has 17 residues. The V gene lost 2 bases and the J gene lost 1 base, with 16 bases spanning the gap. Germline V gives CDR1 SGHTA, CDR2 FQGTGA. The CDR3 DNA is TGTGCCAGCAGCTTACCCCCGGGTGGGATAGGCACAGATACGCAGTATTTT. It codes for CASSLPPGGIGTDTQYF.

The chain has TRBV15 and TRBJ2-5, with 9 bases fitting TRBD1. The V and J ends lost 6 bases and 2 bases, in that order; junction bases with no gene match: 7. Germline CDR1 and CDR2: LNHNV and YYDKDF (reference sequence). The CDR3 is made up of 15 amino acids. The CDR3 is CATSRTGAVQETQYF. In DNA, the CDR3 is TGTGCCACCAGTAGGACAGGGGCCGTACAAGAGACCCAGTACTTC. Supplemented by reference TRBV15 and TRBJ2-5, the full variable domain reads DAMVIQNPRYQVTQFGKPVTLSCSQTLNHNVMYWYQQKSSQAPKLLFHYYDKDFNNEADTPDNFQSRRPNTSFCFLDIRSPGLGDTAMYLCATSRTGAVQETQYFGPGTRLLVL.

The gene calls are TRBV2 and TRBJ2-5; TRBD1 matches at 12 bases. Losses at the gene ends were 7 bases for V and 2 bases for J; bases not matched to a gene: 5. The germline V gene has CDR1 SNHLY and CDR2 FYNNEI. The CDR3 length is 15 residues. The CDR3 coding sequence is TGTGCCAGCACGCGGGACAGGGGGCATCAAGAGACCCAGTACTTC. This codes for CASTRDRGHQETQYF.

V is TRBV7-2 and J is TRBJ2-7; 12 bases are shared with TRBD1. The CDR3 sequence is 16 residues long. Per the germline V gene, CDR1 is SGHTA and CDR2 is FQGNSA. The V and J ends lost 4 bases and 3 bases, in that order; junction bases with no gene match: 7. The CDR3 nucleotides are TGTGCCAGCAGCTCCCTGGGACAGGGGGCGGGCTACGAGCAGTACTTC. Its translation is CASSSLGQGAGYEQYF.

The chain employs TRBV6-5 and TRBJ1-6, with D unclear. The CDR3 is 13 residues long. Germline V gene sequence: CDR1 MNHEY, CDR2 SVGAGI. Between the trimmed V and J ends, which lost 4 bases and 6 bases, there was a span of 7 bases. The CDR3 loop is CASSLDPNSPLHF. The CDR3 bases are TGTGCCAGCAGTTTAGACCCTAATTCACCCCTCCACTTT.

This clone was seen more than once but under ten times. This CDR3 is also generated by other DNA sequences in the sample. The chain carries TRBV5-1 and TRBJ2-5; D may match TRBD1 or TRBD2 (5 bases each). Germline CDR1 is SGHRS and CDR2 is YFSETQ. There are 11 residues in the CDR3. Trimming stripped 3 bases from V and 5 bases from J, with 5 bases between. The CDR3 loop reads CASSWGETQYF. CDR3 sequence (DNA): TGCGCCAGCAGCTGGGGGGAGACCCAGTACTTC.

This sequence joins TRBV11-2 and TRBJ1-3, with no clear D. Trimming cost V 0 bases and J 0 bases, with 6 bases left between them. The CDR3 loop spans 15 amino acids. Per the germline V gene, CDR1 is SGHAT and CDR2 is FQNNGV. The CDR3 here is CASSLEWYSGNTIYF. As DNA, the CDR3 is TGTGCCAGCAGCTTAGAATGGTACTCTGGAAACACCATATATTTT.

This clone is a singleton in its sample. The chain combines TRBV7-9 with TRBJ2-5, with D tentatively TRBD1 (7 bases). The germline V gene has CDR1 SEHNR and CDR2 FQNEAQ (reference sequence). V gave up 5 bases and J gave up 5 bases, with 24 bases separating them. The CDR3 covers 17 residues. The CDR3 DNA is TGTGCCAGCAGCCTCTCAGGGGGAGGTTCTCACTGGGAGACCCAGTACTTC. It yields the protein CASSLSGGGSHWETQYF.

The J gene is TRBJ1-1, the V gene TRBV7-6; D unresolved. V lost 5 bases and J 5 bases, leaving 15 bases between the germline ends. CDR1 and CDR2 (germline): SGHVS, FNYEAQ. CDR3 length: 14 residues. CDR3 in amino acids: CASSPLPVGTEAFF. CDR3 coding DNA: TGTGCCAGCAGCCCCTTGCCGGTGGGGACTGAAGCTTTCTTT. Looking up the rest from reference TRBV7-6 and TRBJ1-1 gives the full variable domain: GAGVSQSPRYKVTKRGQDVALRCDPISGHVSLYWYRQALGQGPEFLTYFNYEAQQDKSGLPNDRFSAERPEGSISTLTIQRTEQRDSAMYRCASSPLPVGTEAFFGQGTRLTVV.

CDR3 sequence (DNA): TGTGCCAGCAGTGAAGGGGCGTTCAAAGGAGATACGCAGTATTTT. Amino acids: CASSEGAFKGDTQYF. This sequence joins TRBV2 and TRBJ2-3; D is unresolved. The germline V and J ends were trimmed by 1 base and 5 bases, with 13 bases remaining between them. Germline loops: CDR1 SNHLY, CDR2 FYNNEI. CDR3 size: 15 residues.

This clone occurred a few times. The genes are TRBV7-3 and TRBJ2-2, with D tentatively TRBD2 (6 bases). The CDR3 runs 15 residues. V was cut by 1 base and J by 8 bases, with 14 bases left in between. Germline-derived CDR1 and CDR2 are SGHTA and FQGTGA. CDR3 nucleotides: TGTGCCAGCAGCTTAAAATCCGGGAGACTAGGGGAGCTGTTTTTT. Translating gives CASSLKSGRLGELFF.

The V gene is TRBV2, the J gene TRBJ2-5; 10 bases map to TRBD2. Germline V gives CDR1 SNHLY, CDR2 FYNNEI. The length of the CDR3 is 15 residues. V lost 6 bases, J lost 4 bases, and 8 bases stayed unmatched. Written as DNA, the CDR3 is TGTGCCAGCAGCCGTAGCGGGGGGCCAGGAGAGACCCAGTACTTC. This sequence encodes CASSRSGGPGETQYF.

V and J are TRBV5-1 and TRBJ1-5; D perhaps matches TRBD1 (5 bases). Germline CDR1 is SGHRS and CDR2 is YFSETQ. There are 15 residues in the CDR3. V lost 4 bases, J lost 1 base, and 12 bases lay in between. This CDR3 reads CASSTDGQSNQPQHF. CDR3 coding DNA: TGCGCCAGCAGCACGGATGGACAAAGCAATCAGCCCCAGCATTTT.